These 12 T cell receptor beta chains were sequenced from one sample in a study of T cell responses to AZD1222 COVID-19 vaccine. Generated by immunoSEQ multiplex PCR, the TCRdb table keeps only in-frame clones and is missing some. The data contain about 150,000 clones, 91% of them singletons. This specimen was peripheral blood, taken on day 0 of AZD1222 vaccination. The source of these receptors is an adult in good health.

This chain uses TRBV5-1 with TRBJ2-2; 9 bases line up with TRBD1. This CDR3 is built from 15 residues. In germline, CDR1 is SGHRS, CDR2 YFSETQ. Trimming removed 2 bases from V and 8 bases from J; junction bases left unmatched: 7. The CDR3 sequence is CASSLGQGIKGELFF. The CDR3 nucleotides are TGCGCCAGCAGCTTAGGACAGGGGATTAAGGGGGAGCTGTTTTTT.

The gene calls are TRBV6-2 or TRBV6-3 and TRBJ1-1; D possibly corresponds to TRBD1 (5 bases). The germline V gene has CDR1 MNHEY and CDR2 SVGEGT. This CDR3 spans 14 amino acids. V gave up 3 bases and J gave up 1 base, with 9 bases separating them. CDR3 in DNA: TGTGCCAGCAGTTATCAGACAGAGAACACTGAAGCTTTCTTT. It translates to CASSYQTENTEAFF.

The chain carries TRBV5-1 and TRBJ2-1; 13 nucleotides line up with TRBD2. With V trimmed by 3 bases and J by 9 bases, 9 bases remained unmatched. This CDR3 comprises 16 residues. Germline V lookup: CDR1 SGHRS, CDR2 YFSETQ. This CDR3 reads CASSSLTSGGAGEQFF. The CDR3 DNA reads as TGCGCCAGCAGCTCCCTTACTAGCGGGGGGGCCGGTGAGCAGTTCTTC.

The chain joins TRBV28 to TRBJ2-7; possible D gene TRBD1, 5 bases. The germline gives CDR1 MDHEN, CDR2 SYDVKM. V lost 3 bases, J lost 2 bases, and 17 bases lay in between. The CDR3 totals 16 residues. The CDR3 nucleotides read TGTGCCAGCAGTTTCCTGTGGGGCGGTTCGGCCTACGAGCAGTACTTC. Protein: CASSFLWGGSAYEQYF.

The chain combines TRBV7-9 with TRBJ1-1; D possibly corresponds to TRBD1 (5 bases). CDR1 SEHNR and CDR2 FQNEAQ come from the germline V gene (reference sequence). This CDR3 region has 15 residues. Trimming shortened V by 4 bases and J by 4 bases, and 16 bases separated the two germline ends. CDR3 residues: CASSWGAVGTTEAFF. The DNA for the CDR3 is TGTGCCAGCAGCTGGGGCGCGGTGGGGACCACTGAAGCTTTCTTT. The full variable domain, in which reference TRBV7-9 and TRBJ1-1 provide the parts outside the CDR3, is DTGVSQNPRHKITKRGQNVTFRCDPISEHNRLYWYRQTLGQGPEFLTYFQNEAQLEKSRLLSDRFSAERPKGSFSTLEIQRTEQGDSAMYLCASSWGAVGTTEAFFGQGTRLTVV.

The rearrangement joins TRBV11-3 to TRBJ2-2, with D unclear. V shed 7 bases and J shed 2 bases, with 5 bases lying between them. Germline V gene lookup returns CDR1 SGHNT and CDR2 YENEEA. The CDR3 is 12 residues long. The CDR3 region is CASTLNTGELFF. The CDR3 nucleotides read TGTGCCAGCACCCTAAACACCGGGGAGCTGTTTTTT.

This clone has just a few counts. This sequence joins TRBV7-7 and TRBJ2-2; 11 nucleotides line up with TRBD1. The CDR3 is 15 residues long. V lost 5 bases, J lost 6 bases, and 5 bases stayed unmatched. The V gene's germline CDR1 is SSHAT and CDR2 FNYEAQ (reference sequence). The CDR3 is CASSRGTGGPGELFF. CDR3 in DNA: TGTGCCAGCAGCCGGGGGACAGGGGGGCCCGGGGAGCTGTTTTTT.

The CDR3 spells CASSYGAGSPLHF. In DNA form, the CDR3 reads TGTGCCAGCAGTTACGGGGCAGGCTCACCCCTCCACTTT. This chain links TRBV6-6 with TRBJ1-6; D might be TRBD1 (5 bases). The CDR3 extends over 13 amino acids. V gave up 2 bases and J gave up 10 bases, with 9 bases separating them. The germline V gene has CDR1 MNHNY and CDR2 SVGAGI (reference sequence).

In this sample, this clone turned up a few times. CDR3 sequence: CASSLLQTGLTDPEAFF. DNA of the CDR3: TGTGCCAGCAGCTTGCTACAGACGGGACTGACTGATCCTGAAGCTTTCTTT. The V and J genes are TRBV5-4 and TRBJ1-1; tentative D call: TRBD1 (5 bases). Trimming removed 1 base at V and 6 bases at J, with 22 bases between. This CDR3 has 17 residues. Germline values: CDR1 SGHNT, CDR2 YYREEE (reference sequence).

V gene TRBV5-4 combines with J gene TRBJ2-3; no clear D. The CDR3 spans 13 residues. Trimming took 7 bases from V and 5 from J, leaving 14 bases between them. From germline, CDR1 is SGHNT and CDR2 YYREEE (reference sequence). CDR3 bases: TGTGCCAGCGCTCCTCGGATAGAAGATACGCAGTATTTT. Translation: CASAPRIEDTQYF. The full variable domain, its missing parts supplied by reference TRBV5-4 and TRBJ2-3, is ETGVTQSPTHLIKTRGQQVTLRCSSQSGHNTVSWYQQALGQGPQFIFQYYREEENGRGNFPPRFSGLQFPNYSSELNVNALELDDSALYLCASAPRIEDTQYFGPGTRLTVL.

The chain links TRBV11-2 to TRBJ1-2, with D unresolved. Germline V gives CDR1 SGHAT, CDR2 FQNNGV. V shed 1 base and J shed 5 bases, with 11 bases lying between them. This CDR3 region has 14 residues. The CDR3 spells CASSLVMLGYGYTF. Written as DNA, the CDR3 is TGTGCCAGCAGCTTAGTAATGCTAGGTTATGGCTACACCTTC.

V and J are TRBV5-4 and TRBJ2-5; 11 bases agree with TRBD2. V trimming: 4 bases; J trimming: 2 bases; junction bases outside the gene matches: 13. The CDR3 spans 18 residues. The V gene's germline CDR1 is SGHNT and CDR2 YYREEE (reference sequence). CDR3 in DNA: TGTGCCAGCAGCGGATCCGGACTAGCGGGCGAACTACAAGAGACCCAGTACTTC. It specifies CASSGSGLAGELQETQYF.